The entry that follows covers one T cell receptor beta chain sequence. As yet, its antigen is unknown. V was trimmed by 2 bases and J by 4 bases, leaving 14 bases between them. The germline V gene encodes CDR1 SGHVS and CDR2 FNYEAQ. This CDR3 has 15 residues. Every contributor of samples was a Caucasian grown-up residing in Nashville, Tennessee. This entry belongs to a study of shared clonotypes between healthy human individuals. Study-wide results and caveats: The study found about 5% of naive CD4 clonotypes shared across several donors. Larger estimated richness was generally recorded for naive subsets relative to memory subsets.

Profiling relied on immunoSEQ multiplex PCR, and the TCRdb table lists in-frame clones only, not all of them. The sample carries 1,400,000 or so clones, approximately 98.5% recorded once. The chain joins TRBV7-6 to TRBJ1-2, with TRBD1 as a possible D gene (6 bases). The source of this sequence is a man under 40 in good health. The sample taken for sequencing was naive CD4+ T cells sorted from blood. Regarding subset: CD45RA+ positively selected. CDR3 bases: TGTGCCAGCAGCTTACGAGGCGGGACACCCTATGGCTACACCTTC. This sequence encodes CASSLRGGTPYGYTF.